The 19 T cell receptor beta chains below were found in one sample sequenced in a study of technical replicates of blood from several donors (dated by TCRdb to about 2017). Library preparation was by the immunoSEQ multiplex PCR assay. TCRdb stores this immuneACCESS table with in-frame sequences only. Part of the clones is absent; in the studies checked, under half of the shortfall reflects unresolved V genes, and no reason is known for the rest. The table for this sample lists 84,000 or so clones; about 93% of them were counted only once. 0.2% to 0.3% of the sample is held by the ten biggest clonotypes. The sample consisted of T cells isolated from PBMCs. All receptors derive from a human donor in good health.

This rearrangement joins TRBV28 to TRBJ2-3, with D tentatively TRBD1 (5 bases). The CDR3 consists of 15 residues. CDR1 and CDR2 from the germline V gene are MDHEN and SYDVKM. V lost 8 bases to trimming and J lost 4 bases, with 19 bases between them. CDR3: CASLFEGAMADTQYF. DNA for the CDR3: TGTGCCAGCCTGTTTGAAGGGGCGATGGCAGATACGCAGTATTTT. Filled out from reference TRBV28 and TRBJ2-3, the complete variable domain reads DVKVTQSSRYLVKRTGEKVFLECVQDMDHENMFWYRQDPGLGLRLIYFSYDVKMKEKGDIPEGYSVSREKKERFSLILESASTNQTSMYLCASLFEGAMADTQYFGPGTRLTVL.

The chain uses TRBV10-3 and TRBJ2-5; 8 positions agree with TRBD1. CDR3 size: 13 residues. V gave up 10 bases and J gave up 9 bases; unmatched junction bases: 13. CDR1 is ENHRY, CDR2 SYGVKD, per germline. In nucleotides, the CDR3 is TGTGCCACAGAAGGACAGGGCAGGTTAGCCCAGTACTTC. Protein product: CATEGQGRLAQYF.

This sequence joins TRBV6-5 and TRBJ2-3; no firm D call. The germline gives CDR1 MNHEY, CDR2 SVGAGI. There are 12 residues in the CDR3. Trimming removed 6 bases from V and 11 bases from J, with 15 bases in between. In DNA form, the CDR3 reads TGTGCCAGCAGCACGACTCAAAGCCAGCAGTATTTT. Protein product: CASSTTQSQQYF.

The chain joins TRBV10-1 to TRBJ2-7; D call uncertain. V lost 10 bases, J lost 3 bases, and 10 bases lay in between. Looked up from germline, CDR1 is WNHNN and CDR2 is SYGVQD (reference sequence). This CDR3 spans 11 amino acids. The CDR3 DNA reads TGCGCCATCTACCTCCACTACGAGCAGTACTTC. Protein product: CAIYLHYEQYF.

The chain employs TRBV2 and TRBJ1-1; D is unclear. The CDR3 is 14 residues long. Germline values: CDR1 SNHLY, CDR2 FYNNEI. Trimming pared 4 bases from V and 1 base from J, leaving 10 bases between. The DNA of the CDR3 is TGTGCCAGCAGTGTAGCGCGGGGGAACACTGAAGCTTTCTTT. This sequence encodes CASSVARGNTEAFF. Drawing the rest from reference TRBV2 and TRBJ1-1, the complete variable domain is EPEVTQTPSHQVTQMGQEVILRCVPISNHLYFYWYRQILGQKVEFLVSFYNNEISEKSEIFDDQFSVERPDGSNFTLKIRSTKLEDSAMYFCASSVARGNTEAFFGQGTRLTVV.

This chain connects TRBV6-6 to TRBJ1-4; perhaps TRBD1 as D (6 bases). The germline V gene encodes CDR1 MNHNY and CDR2 SVGAGI (reference sequence). This CDR3 region has 15 residues. The ends were cut back, 8 bases at V and 8 bases at J, with 21 bases in the middle. The CDR3 here is CASRVVQGIGEKLFF. CDR3 bases: TGTGCCAGCCGGGTGGTCCAGGGGATTGGGGAAAAACTGTTTTTT.

The chain carries TRBV14 and TRBJ1-2; 8 bases align to TRBD1. Germline loops: CDR1 SGHDN, CDR2 FVKESK. This CDR3 is 16 amino acids long. The trim removed 4 bases at V and 5 bases at J, leaving 12 bases unmatched. This chain's CDR3 is CASSPYLTGGGYGYTF. DNA for the CDR3: TGTGCCAGCAGCCCCTACCTCACAGGGGGGGGGTATGGCTACACCTTC.

The V and J genes are TRBV6-6 and TRBJ1-1, with no clear D. The V end lost 4 bases, the J end lost 1 base, and 13 bases lay between the germline ends. The germline gives CDR1 MNHNY, CDR2 SVGAGI (reference sequence). This CDR3 is built from 15 residues. Here the CDR3 DNA reads TGTGCCAGCAGTTGGTTCACCGGGGAGAACACTGAAGCTTTCTTT. Its translation: CASSWFTGENTEAFF.

The chain links TRBV13 to TRBJ2-1; perhaps TRBD1 as D (6 bases). There are 15 residues in the CDR3. CDR1 is PRHDT and CDR2 is FYEKMQ in the germline V gene (reference sequence). V gave up 4 bases and J gave up 5 bases, with 15 bases separating them. The CDR3 sequence: CASSSRQDIHNEQFF. DNA of the CDR3: TGTGCCAGCAGCTCCCGACAGGATATCCACAATGAGCAGTTCTTC. The full variable domain, completed using reference TRBV13 and TRBJ2-1, is AAGVIQSPRHLIKEKRETATLKCYPIPRHDTVYWYQQGPGQDPQFLISFYEKMQSDKGSIPDRFSAQQFSDYHSELNMSSLELGDSALYFCASSSRQDIHNEQFFGPGTRLTVL.

The chain recombines TRBV4-1 with TRBJ2-7; TRBD2 matches at 9 bases. With V trimmed by 1 base and J by 3 bases, 1 base remained unmatched. The CDR3 consists of 14 residues. Germline CDR1 reads MGHRA; CDR2 reads YSYEKL. CDR3 in amino acids: CASSQVSGSYEQYF. The DNA for the CDR3 is TGCGCCAGCAGCCAAGTTAGCGGGAGCTACGAGCAGTACTTC.

This clone was detected only once. The rearrangement uses TRBV27 and TRBJ1-2; D ambiguous. Germline CDR1 MNHEY, CDR2 SMNVEV (reference sequence). V lost 4 bases and J 8 bases, leaving 20 bases between the germline ends. This CDR3 is 15 amino acids long. Here the CDR3 DNA reads TGTGCCAGCAGTTCCAATCTTGTCGGCGAGGAAGGCTACACCTTC. Amino acids: CASSSNLVGEEGYTF.

DNA of the CDR3: TGTGCCAGCAGCTTGCCGGGGAGATTGGGAGCTTTCTTT. Translated: CASSLPGRLGAFF. The chain recombines TRBV5-6 with TRBJ1-1; no definite D call. Germline loops: CDR1 SGHDT, CDR2 YYEEEE. V shed 1 base and J shed 10 bases, with 14 bases lying between them. The CDR3 sequence is 13 residues long.

About this clone: The junction departs from germline at one end; a sequencing error may be responsible. The rearrangement links TRBV7-7 to TRBJ1-2; maybe TRBD1 (6 bases). CDR3 length: 15 amino acids. Germline CDR1 and CDR2: SSHAT and FNYEAQ (reference sequence). CDR3 residues: CASSSRQEPNYGYTF. The CDR3 DNA is TGTGCTAGCAGCTCCAGACAGGAGCCAAACTATGGCTACACCTTC.

This chain uses TRBV29-1 with TRBJ2-1, with 7 bases fitting TRBD2. The V gene's germline CDR1 is SQVTM and CDR2 ANQGSEA. CDR3 size: 17 residues. V trimming: 0 bases; J trimming: 1 base; junction bases outside the gene matches: 9. CDR3 nucleotide sequence: TGCAGCGTTGAAGATCAGAGGGGCGGGGGTTCCTACAATGAGCAGTTCTTC. This sequence encodes CSVEDQRGGGSYNEQFF.

This clone occurred once. The chain uses TRBV27 and TRBJ2-1; 13 bases fit TRBD2. This CDR3 is 15 amino acids long. CDR1 and CDR2 (germline): MNHEY, SMNVEV (reference sequence). After removal of 8 bases from V and 10 bases from J, the junction contained 11 bases not matched to a gene. The CDR3 DNA reads TGTGCCAGCCGGACTAGCGGGAGAGACGCCTCCGAGCAGTTCTTC. Protein product: CASRTSGRDASEQFF.

This CDR3 reads CASSYSSVGDTQYF. The CDR3, as DNA: TGTGCCAGCAGTTATAGTTCGGTCGGAGATACGCAGTATTTT. The chain is built from TRBV6-5 and TRBJ2-3, with D unresolved. This CDR3 spans 14 amino acids. The germline gives CDR1 MNHEY, CDR2 SVGAGI. Deletions cut 3 bases from V and 5 bases from J, with 12 bases between.

The rearrangement joins TRBV7-8 to TRBJ1-5; the D gene is possibly TRBD1 (6 bases). There are 13 residues in the CDR3. The V and J ends lost 5 bases and 5 bases respectively, with 10 bases between them. Looked up from germline, CDR1 is SGHVS and CDR2 is FQNEAQ. The CDR3 DNA follows: TGTGCCAGCAGCCGCGGACAGTATCAGCCCCAGCATTTT. Translated, it gives CASSRGQYQPQHF.

J is TRBJ2-7 and V is TRBV7-3; a weak D match, TRBD1 (5 bases). The CDR3 length is 14 residues. V gave up 2 bases and J gave up 7 bases, with 15 bases separating them. Germline CDR1 is SGHTA and CDR2 is FQGTGA. Written as DNA, the CDR3 is TGTGCCAGCAGCTTACGGCAGGGCAGTCGGGAGCAGTACTTC. Amino acids: CASSLRQGSREQYF. Using reference TRBV7-3 and TRBJ2-7 for the parts outside the CDR3, the full variable domain is GAGVSQTPSNKVTEKGKYVELRCDPISGHTALYWYRQSLGQGPEFLIYFQGTGAADDSGLPNDRFFAVRPEGSVSTLKIQRTERGDSAVYLCASSLRQGSREQYFGPGTRLTVT.

The chain has TRBV4-1 and TRBJ2-7; maybe TRBD2 (7 bases). The germline V gene has CDR1 MGHRA and CDR2 YSYEKL. This CDR3 has 16 residues. V was cut by 0 bases and J by 2 bases, with 14 bases left in between. The CDR3 sequence: CASSQDRGGRAYEQYF. In DNA form, the CDR3 reads TGCGCCAGCAGCCAAGATAGGGGGGGCAGGGCCTACGAGCAGTACTTC.